The clone carrying this T cell receptor beta chain was seen at least ten times. This specimen comes from a study of regulatory T cells in long-lasting Graves disease. Relying on iRepertoire HTBI primers and Arm-PCR of CDR3 regions, the team built TCR beta libraries. Methods used by the authors: Sample data revealed approximately 62 TRBV and 12 to 15 TRBJ segments. TCRdb independently ran MiXCR on the multiplex PCR reads; one entry per CDR3 protein. In this record, the V and J calls reflect TCRdb's handling and not the investigators' own analysis. The sample has about 460,000 distinct CDR3 sequences, around 13% seen once. Time point indicated: newly diagnosed GD, antithyroid drugs for less than 3 months. Construction of the TCR library relied on RNA isolated from PBMCs. The germline V and J ends were trimmed by 4 bases and 6 bases, with 16 bases remaining between them. Germline V gene lookup returns CDR1 SNHLY and CDR2 FYNNEI. The CDR3 is 14 amino acids.

The data were also submitted as part of a second study, on T cells in Graves' hyperthyroidism and ophthalmopathy.

This sequence joins TRBV2 and TRBJ2-7, with TRBD1 as a possible D gene (5 bases). The sequence was collected from a woman between 50 and 59 years old with Graves disease. This specimen consisted of peripheral blood mononuclear cells (PBMCs), obtained at new diagnosis, from a patient treated with antithyroid drugs. As DNA, the CDR3 is TGTGCCAGCAGTGTTTTCACAGGCCTTTTCGAGCAGTACTTC. It specifies CASSVFTGLFEQYF. The full variable domain, with the rest looked up from reference TRBV2 and TRBJ2-7, is EPEVTQTPSHQVTQMGQEVILRCVPISNHLYFYWYRQILGQKVEFLVSFYNNEISEKSEIFDDQFSVERPDGSNFTLKIRSTKLEDSAMYFCASSVFTGLFEQYFGPGTRLTVT.